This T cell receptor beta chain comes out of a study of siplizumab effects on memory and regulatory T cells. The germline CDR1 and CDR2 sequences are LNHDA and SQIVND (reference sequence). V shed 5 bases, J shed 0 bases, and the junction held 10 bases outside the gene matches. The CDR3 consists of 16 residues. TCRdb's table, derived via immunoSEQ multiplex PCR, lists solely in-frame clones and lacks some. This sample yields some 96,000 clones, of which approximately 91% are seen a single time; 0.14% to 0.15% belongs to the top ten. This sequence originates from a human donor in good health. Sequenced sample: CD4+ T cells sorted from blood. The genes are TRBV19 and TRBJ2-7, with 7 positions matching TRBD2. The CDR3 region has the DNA TGTGCCAGTAGTCGCCCGACTAGCCCGAGCTCCTACGAGCAGTACTTC. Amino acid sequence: CASSRPTSPSSYEQYF.